The source of this T cell receptor beta chain is a study of vaccination and CD4 T cells after COVID-19 (dated by TCRdb to 2022 to 2024). Describing the broader study: Convalescent patients had a positive SARS-CoV-2 result on nasal swab PCR, and of these patients, some ten had mild disease and one had severe disease. The convalescent cohort comprised six males and four females, including two Hispanic individuals, seven Caucasians, two Asians and one multiracial person. Participants received two doses of either the Pfizer-BioNTech BNT162b2 vaccine (n=8) or the Moderna mRNA-1273 vaccine (n=2). Post-COVID blood samples were collected from convalescent patients a median of around 100 days after diagnosis, with a range of roughly 30 to 170 days. Post-vaccine blood samples were obtained a median of about 72 days after the second vaccine dose, with a range of about 12 to 241 days. Culture stimuli were overlapping spike peptide pools from SARS-CoV-2 and from the common cold coronaviruses HCoV-NL63, HCoV-OC43 and HCoV-229E. Control cultures used a CEFX viral epitope pool as positive control, an HIV-1 Nef peptide pool as negative control, or no peptide. In 10 COVID-19 convalescent patients and a few infection-naive healthy vaccine recipients, researchers compared the spike-specific CD4+ TCR repertoire from before mRNA vaccination with the repertoire from after.

Libraries were prepared through PCR. DNA from cultured CD4+ T cells underwent TCR sequencing with the Oncomine TCR Beta short-read assay at the Johns Hopkins FTIC core. Genomic DNA was extracted from the cultured CD4+ T cells with the QIAamp micro DNA kit. The Oncomine TCR Beta libraries from cultured CD4+ T cells were pooled using unique dual indexes and then sequenced on an Illumina iSeq 100. On the study's bioinformatics: Non-productive sequences were removed, and CDR3s that did not start with C, did not end with F or W, or were shorter than 7 amino acids were discarded. The MANAFEST web application was used to identify antigen-specific clonotypes by comparing peptide-stimulated wells against reference wells and other culture wells. To be called positive, a clone needed an FDR below 0.05, an odds ratio above 5, and a productive frequency above 0.1% in at least two of three replicate wells. Cross-reactive clonotypes were defined as significantly expanded in both SARS-CoV-2 spike wells and at least one common cold coronavirus spike condition. CDR3 homology was assessed with Levenshtein distances (stringdist) and unrooted phylogenetic trees (ape) in R version 3.6.1. The raw public reads went through TCRdb reprocessing: fastp at Q25, MiXCR clone calling, in-frame beta chains kept. Rows are unified per CDR3 protein, each entry keeping the most common DNA and genes. The V and J calls and clone size are TCRdb's, not the authors'. In all, the sample holds 10,000 to 13,000 distinct CDR3 sequences, and 65% to 80% of those were seen once. The biggest ten clones account for around 20% of the sample.

The full study reports these points: Of the vaccine-specific clones in convalescent patients, 304 of 307, or nearly all, reacted only to SARS-CoV-2 spike and did not cross-react with common cold coronaviruses. An increase in the median number of SARS-CoV-2-reactive clonotypes from roughly 20 after infection to roughly 38 after vaccination was observed, but the change was not found to be significant. Relatively few convalescent patients were included in the study, and early timepoints after natural infection were not analyzed. In convalescent patients, a median around 86% of post-vaccine SARS-CoV-2-reactive clones were detected only after vaccination, and vaccine-specific priming was suggested by this finding.

For this clonotype: Which antigen it targets is not known. No base quality values were provided; no much bigger clone lies one nucleotide off.

In the paper's terms, the treatment or condition label means: 10-day PBMC culture with coronavirus spike peptide pools or control peptides (ViraFEST assay). The ViraFEST assay, used in the study, expanded antigen-specific T cells with peptide pools and then identified the expanded clonotypes through TCR sequencing. Positive SARS-CoV-2 PCR tests in the convalescent patients dated from March to December 2020, before Alpha, Beta and Delta variants emerged in the United States. PBMCs were cultured at two million per well in IMDM supplemented with 5% human AB serum and 9 to 10 IU/ml IL-2, with 10 ug/ml peptide pools added. Half of the culture medium was replaced with fresh IL-2-containing medium on days 3 and 7. CD4+ T cells were isolated after approximately eleven days of culture through negative selection using the EasySep CD4+ T cell isolation kit. Ficoll-Paque Plus gradient centrifugation was used to isolate PBMCs from whole blood, and the isolated PBMCs were then either used fresh or cryopreserved at -140C. Culture conditions were generally each tested in triplicate wells.

The sequence came from a human donor who had recovered from COVID-19. Sequenced material: CD4+ T cells from blood, cultured in vitro.

CDR3 sequence: CASSQDRPGHSPLHF. The DNA sequence is as follows: TGCGCCAGCAGCCAAGATCGTCCAGGGCACTCACCCCTCCACTTT. The chain is encoded by TRBV4-1 joined to TRBJ1-6; a tentative D match to TRBD1 spans 5 bases. From the cysteine through the phenylalanine, the CDR3 covers 15 amino acids. Only the CDR3 DNA is retained, 45 bases long and in frame from the first base. In the germline V gene, CDR1 corresponds to MGHRA and CDR2 to YSYEKL. The junction carries 13 bases between V and J, which are trimmed by 0 bases and 10 bases respectively.